The present T cell receptor (beta chain) was sequenced within a study of control samples from healthy donors and cancer patients. Only in-frame clones appear in the TCRdb table, and some are missing; sequencing was by immunoSEQ multiplex PCR. The sample has 90,000 to 100,000 clones, roughly nine tenths seen once. The CDR3 is 17 amino acids. The germline gives CDR1 SGHTA, CDR2 FQGNSA. V lost 6 bases and J lost 9, with 24 bases in between. The clonotype was recovered from a woman in her 70s in good health. The specimen sequenced was blood. The chain links TRBV7-2 to TRBJ1-6; weak D call: TRBD1 (6 bases). CDR3 DNA sequence: TGTGCCAGCAGTTCACCAACGGGGGGCGGAAGGTTTTCACCCCTCCACTTT. This encodes CASSSPTGGGRFSPLHF.